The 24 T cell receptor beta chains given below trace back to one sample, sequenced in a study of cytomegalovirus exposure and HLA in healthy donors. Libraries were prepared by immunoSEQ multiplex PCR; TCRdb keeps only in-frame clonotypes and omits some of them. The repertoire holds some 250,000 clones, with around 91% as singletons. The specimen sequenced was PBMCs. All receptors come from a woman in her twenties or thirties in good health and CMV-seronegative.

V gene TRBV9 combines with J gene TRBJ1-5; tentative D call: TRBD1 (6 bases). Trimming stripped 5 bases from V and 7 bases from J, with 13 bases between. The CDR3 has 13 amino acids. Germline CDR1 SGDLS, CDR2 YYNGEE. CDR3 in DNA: TGTGCCAGCAGTACAGGGTCAGGGCAGCCCCAGCATTTT. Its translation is CASSTGSGQPQHF.

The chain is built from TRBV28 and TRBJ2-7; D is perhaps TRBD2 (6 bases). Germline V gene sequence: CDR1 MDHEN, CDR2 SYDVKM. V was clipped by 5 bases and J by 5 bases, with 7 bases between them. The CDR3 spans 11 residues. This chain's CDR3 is CASSVADEQYF. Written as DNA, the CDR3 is TGTGCCAGCAGTGTAGCGGACGAGCAGTACTTC. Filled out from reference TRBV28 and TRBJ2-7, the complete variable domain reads DVKVTQSSRYLVKRTGEKVFLECVQDMDHENMFWYRQDPGLGLRLIYFSYDVKMKEKGDIPEGYSVSREKKERFSLILESASTNQTSMYLCASSVADEQYFGPGTRLTVT.

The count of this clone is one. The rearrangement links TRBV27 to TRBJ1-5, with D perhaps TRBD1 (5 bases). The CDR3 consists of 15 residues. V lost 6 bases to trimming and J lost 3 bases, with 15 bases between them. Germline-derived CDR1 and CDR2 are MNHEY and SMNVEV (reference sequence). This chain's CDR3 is CASRASGTPNQPQHF. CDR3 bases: TGTGCCAGCAGAGCGTCCGGGACGCCCAATCAGCCCCAGCATTTT.

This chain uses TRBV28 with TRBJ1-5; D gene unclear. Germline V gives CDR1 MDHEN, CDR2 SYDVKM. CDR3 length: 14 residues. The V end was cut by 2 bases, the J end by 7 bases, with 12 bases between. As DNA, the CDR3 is TGTGCCAGCAGTTTAAATTCTGGGAAACAGCCCCAGCATTTT. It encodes CASSLNSGKQPQHF. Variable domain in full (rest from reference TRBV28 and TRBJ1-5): DVKVTQSSRYLVKRTGEKVFLECVQDMDHENMFWYRQDPGLGLRLIYFSYDVKMKEKGDIPEGYSVSREKKERFSLILESASTNQTSMYLCASSLNSGKQPQHFGDGTRLSIL.

The CDR3 sequence: CASSAYSGANVLTF. The CDR3 nucleotides are TGTGCCAGCAGCGCATACTCTGGGGCCAACGTCCTGACTTTC. The genes are TRBV9 and TRBJ2-6; no definite D call. Germline loops: CDR1 SGDLS, CDR2 YYNGEE. The CDR3 has 14 amino acids. V lost 3 bases and J 0 bases, leaving 4 bases between the germline ends.

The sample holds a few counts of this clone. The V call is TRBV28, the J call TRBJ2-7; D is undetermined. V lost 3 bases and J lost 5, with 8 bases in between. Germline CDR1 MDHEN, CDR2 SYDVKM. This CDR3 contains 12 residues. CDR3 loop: CASSFTWDEQYF. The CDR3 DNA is TGTGCCAGCAGTTTTACCTGGGACGAGCAGTACTTC.

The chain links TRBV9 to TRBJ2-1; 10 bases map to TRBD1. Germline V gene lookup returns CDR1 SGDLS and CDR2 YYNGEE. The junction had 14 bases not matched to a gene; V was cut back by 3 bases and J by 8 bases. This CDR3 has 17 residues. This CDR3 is CASSAAFGQGEGDEQFF. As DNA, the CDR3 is TGTGCCAGCAGCGCCGCATTCGGACAGGGGGAAGGGGATGAGCAGTTCTTC.

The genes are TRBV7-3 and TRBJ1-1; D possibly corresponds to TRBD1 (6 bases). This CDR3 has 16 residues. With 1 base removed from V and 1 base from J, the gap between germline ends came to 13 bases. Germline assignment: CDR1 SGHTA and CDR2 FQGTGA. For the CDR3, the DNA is TGTGCCAGCAGCTTAAAAGGGGGGAGCCCGAACACTGAAGCTTTCTTT. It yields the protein CASSLKGGSPNTEAFF. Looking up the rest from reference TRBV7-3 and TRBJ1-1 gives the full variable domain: GAGVSQTPSNKVTEKGKYVELRCDPISGHTALYWYRQSLGQGPEFLIYFQGTGAADDSGLPNDRFFAVRPEGSVSTLKIQRTERGDSAVYLCASSLKGGSPNTEAFFGQGTRLTVV.

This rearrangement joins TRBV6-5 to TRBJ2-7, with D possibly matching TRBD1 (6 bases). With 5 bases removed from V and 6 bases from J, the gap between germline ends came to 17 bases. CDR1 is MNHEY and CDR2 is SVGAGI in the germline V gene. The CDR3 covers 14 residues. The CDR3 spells CASSAQGWVREQYF. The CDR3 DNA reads TGTGCCAGCAGTGCACAGGGATGGGTGCGCGAGCAGTACTTC.

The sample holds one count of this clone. CDR3: CASSSVTGVAFF. CDR3 in DNA: TGTGCCAGCAGTTCCGTAACAGGGGTGGCTTTCTTT. The chain recombines TRBV28 with TRBJ1-1; 7 nucleotides agree with TRBD1. Germline lookup yields CDR1 MDHEN and CDR2 SYDVKM. The length of the CDR3 is 12 residues. V dropped 4 bases and J dropped 11; count of bases not matched to a gene: 7.

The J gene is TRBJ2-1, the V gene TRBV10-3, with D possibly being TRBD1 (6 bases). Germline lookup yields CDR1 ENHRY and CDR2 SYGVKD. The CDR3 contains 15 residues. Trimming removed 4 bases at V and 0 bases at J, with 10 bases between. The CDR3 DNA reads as TGTGCCATCAGTGCGGACAGCTACTCCTACAATGAGCAGTTCTTC. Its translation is CAISADSYSYNEQFF.

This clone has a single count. Written as DNA, the CDR3 is TGTGCCAGCAGCCCCGGGACAGAAGCTTTCTTT. Its protein is CASSPGTEAFF. This sequence joins TRBV9 and TRBJ1-1; a possible D gene is TRBD1 (6 bases). Trimming removed 4 bases at V and 8 bases at J, with 9 bases between. The germline gives CDR1 SGDLS, CDR2 YYNGEE. This CDR3 has 11 residues.

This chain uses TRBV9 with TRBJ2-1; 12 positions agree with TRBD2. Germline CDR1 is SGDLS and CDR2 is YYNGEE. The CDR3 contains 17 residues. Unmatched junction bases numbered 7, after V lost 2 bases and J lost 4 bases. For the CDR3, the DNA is TGTGCCAGCAGCGTCGGGCTAGCGGGAGGGCCATACAATGAGCAGTTCTTC. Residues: CASSVGLAGGPYNEQFF.

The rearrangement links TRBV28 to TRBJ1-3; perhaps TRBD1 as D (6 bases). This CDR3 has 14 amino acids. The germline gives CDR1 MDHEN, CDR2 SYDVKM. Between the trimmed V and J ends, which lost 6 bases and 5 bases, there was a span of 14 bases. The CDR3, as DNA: TGTGCCAGCAGCATCCAGGGGATCAGAAACACCATATATTTT. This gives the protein CASSIQGIRNTIYF.

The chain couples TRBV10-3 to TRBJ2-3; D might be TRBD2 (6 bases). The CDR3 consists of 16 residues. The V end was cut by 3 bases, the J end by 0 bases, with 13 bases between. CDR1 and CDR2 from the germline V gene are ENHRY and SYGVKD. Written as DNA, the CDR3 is TGTGCCATCAGTGAAGTGGGGGGTGAGAGCACAGATACGCAGTATTTT. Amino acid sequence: CAISEVGGESTDTQYF.

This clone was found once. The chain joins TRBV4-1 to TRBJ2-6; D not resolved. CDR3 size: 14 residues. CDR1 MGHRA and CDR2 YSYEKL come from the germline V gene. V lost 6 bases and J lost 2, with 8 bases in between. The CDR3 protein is CASSGDAGANVLTF. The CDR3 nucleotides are TGCGCCAGCAGTGGAGATGCTGGGGCCAACGTCCTGACTTTC.

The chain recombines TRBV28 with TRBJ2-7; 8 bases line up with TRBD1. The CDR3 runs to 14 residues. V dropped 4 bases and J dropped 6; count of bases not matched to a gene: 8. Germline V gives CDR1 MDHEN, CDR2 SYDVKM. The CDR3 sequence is CASSWAQGAGEQYF. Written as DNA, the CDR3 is TGTGCCAGCAGTTGGGCCCAGGGGGCGGGCGAGCAGTACTTC.

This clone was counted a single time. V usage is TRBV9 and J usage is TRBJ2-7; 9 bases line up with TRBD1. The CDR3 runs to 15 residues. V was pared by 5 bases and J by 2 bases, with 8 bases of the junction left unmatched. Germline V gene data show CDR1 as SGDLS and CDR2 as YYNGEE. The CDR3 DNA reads TGTGCCAGCAGTCGGACAGGGGATGGGACCTACGAGCAGTACTTC. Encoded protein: CASSRTGDGTYEQYF.

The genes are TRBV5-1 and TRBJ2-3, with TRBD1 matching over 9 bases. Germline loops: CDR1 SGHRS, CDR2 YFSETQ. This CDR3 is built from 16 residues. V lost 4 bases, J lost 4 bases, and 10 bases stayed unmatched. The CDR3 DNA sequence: TGCGCCAGCAGCGGGGGCTACAGGGGGCGATCAGATACGCAGTATTTT. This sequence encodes CASSGGYRGRSDTQYF. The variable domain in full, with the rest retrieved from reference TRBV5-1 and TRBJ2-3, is KAGVTQTPRYLIKTRGQQVTLSCSPISGHRSVSWYQQTPGQGLQFLFEYFSETQRNKGNFPGRFSGRQFSNSRSEMNVSTLELGDSALYLCASSGGYRGRSDTQYFGPGTRLTVL.

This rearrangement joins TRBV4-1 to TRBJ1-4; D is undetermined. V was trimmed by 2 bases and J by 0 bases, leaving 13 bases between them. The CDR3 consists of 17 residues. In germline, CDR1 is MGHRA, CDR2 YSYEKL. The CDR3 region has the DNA TGCGCCAGCAGCCAACGAATGAGGACGGCAACTAATGAAAAACTGTTTTTT. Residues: CASSQRMRTATNEKLFF.

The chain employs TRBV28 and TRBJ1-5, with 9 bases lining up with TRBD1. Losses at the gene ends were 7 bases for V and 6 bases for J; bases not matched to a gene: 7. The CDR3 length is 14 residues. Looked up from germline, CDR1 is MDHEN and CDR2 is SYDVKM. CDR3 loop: CASIPTGGIQPQHF. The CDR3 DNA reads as TGTGCCAGCATCCCCACAGGGGGCATTCAGCCCCAGCATTTT.

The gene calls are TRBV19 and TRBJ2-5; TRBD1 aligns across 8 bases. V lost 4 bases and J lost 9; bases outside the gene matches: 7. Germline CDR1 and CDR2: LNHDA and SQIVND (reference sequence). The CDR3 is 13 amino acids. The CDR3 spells CASSRDRRGAQYF. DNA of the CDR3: TGTGCCAGTAGTAGGGACAGGCGAGGGGCCCAGTACTTC.

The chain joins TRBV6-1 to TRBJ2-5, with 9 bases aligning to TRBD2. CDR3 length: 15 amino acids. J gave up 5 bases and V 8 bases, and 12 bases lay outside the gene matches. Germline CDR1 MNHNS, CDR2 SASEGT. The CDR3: CASFVASGIPETQYF. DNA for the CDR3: TGTGCCAGCTTCGTGGCTAGCGGGATCCCGGAGACCCAGTACTTC.

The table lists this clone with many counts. As DNA, the CDR3 is TGCGCCAGCTCGGACAGGGCCCCCTACAATGAGCAGTTCTTC. It encodes CASSDRAPYNEQFF. The chain employs TRBV4-3 and TRBJ2-1; TRBD1 aligns across 8 bases. This CDR3 is built from 14 residues. After removal of 8 bases from V and 2 bases from J, the junction contained 5 bases not matched to a gene. Germline loops: CDR1 LGHNA, CDR2 YSLEER.